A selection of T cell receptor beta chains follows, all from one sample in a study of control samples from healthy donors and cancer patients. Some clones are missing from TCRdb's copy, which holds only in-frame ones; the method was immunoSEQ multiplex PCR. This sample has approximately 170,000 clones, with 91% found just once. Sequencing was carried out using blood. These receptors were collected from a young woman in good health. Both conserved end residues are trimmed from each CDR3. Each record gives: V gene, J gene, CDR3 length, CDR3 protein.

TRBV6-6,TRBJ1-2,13,ASSYSAGPNYGYT
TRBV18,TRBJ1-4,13,ASSPIEGAGEKLF
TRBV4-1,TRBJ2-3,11,ASSQFSTDTQY
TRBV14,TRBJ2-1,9,ASSGYNEQF
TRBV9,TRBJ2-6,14,ASSVVTASGANVLT
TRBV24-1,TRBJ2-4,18,ATSDPPGTSGGVAKNIQY
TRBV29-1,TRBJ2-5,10,SVASGSETQY
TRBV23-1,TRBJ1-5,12,ASSPQGVHQPQH
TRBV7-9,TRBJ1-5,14,ASSLYNPYSNQPQH
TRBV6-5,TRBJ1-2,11,ASRGQGLGGYT
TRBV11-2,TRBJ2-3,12,ASSLAVRADTQY
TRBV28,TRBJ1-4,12,ASSLDSTNEKLF